These 22 T cell receptor beta chains were sequenced from one sample in a study of vaccination and CD4 T cells after COVID-19. TCRdb itself ran the PCR reads through MiXCR, one entry per CDR3 protein. The sample lists just over 20,000 distinct CDR3 sequences, around 60% occurring once. The sample here was CD4+ T cells from blood, taken before SARS-CoV-2 vaccination. Receptors originate from a human donor who had recovered from COVID-19.

The chain is built from TRBV7-2 and TRBJ1-5; TRBD1 agrees at 7 bases. The CDR3 runs 16 residues. V shed 3 bases, J shed 4 bases, and the junction held 9 bases outside the gene matches. Germline loops: CDR1 SGHTA, CDR2 FQGNSA. The CDR3 bases are TGTGCCAGCAGCTTGGCCGGGACAGAAGTTAATCAGCCCCAGCATTTT. It is translated as CASSLAGTEVNQPQHF. The full variable domain, with the rest looked up from reference TRBV7-2 and TRBJ1-5, is GAGVSQSPSNKVTEKGKDVELRCDPISGHTALYWYRQSLGQGLEFLIYFQGNSAPDKSGLPSDRFSAERTGGSVSTLTIQRTQQEDSAVYLCASSLAGTEVNQPQHFGDGTRLSIL.

The chain has TRBV6-1 and TRBJ1-2, with D possibly matching TRBD1 (6 bases). The V end lost 5 bases, the J end lost 8 bases, and 21 bases lay between the germline ends. Germline-derived CDR1 and CDR2 are MNHNS and SASEGT. There are 15 residues in the CDR3. The CDR3 loop is CASSLTSRGVGGYTF. Here the CDR3 DNA reads TGTGCCAGCAGTCTAACCTCCAGGGGAGTAGGAGGCTACACCTTC.

The gene calls are TRBV24-1 and TRBJ2-1; D call uncertain. This CDR3 is built from 13 residues. CDR1 and CDR2 (germline): KGHDR, SFDVKD. V shed 0 bases and J shed 5 bases, with 4 bases lying between them. The CDR3 DNA is TGTGCCACCAGTGATTTGACAGACAATGAGCAGTTCTTC. Translated, it gives CATSDLTDNEQFF.

The V and J genes are TRBV20-1 and TRBJ2-7; 12 positions agree with TRBD2. The V segment lost 3 bases and the J segment 7 bases; nucleotides outside the gene matches: 10. CDR1 and CDR2 from the germline V gene are DFQATT and SNEGSKA (reference sequence). The length of the CDR3 is 15 residues. The CDR3 DNA follows: TGCAGTGCTAGGGGACTAGCGGGCGACACTAGAGAGCAGTACTTC. It is translated as CSARGLAGDTREQYF.

The sample holds one count of this clonotype. The genes are TRBV2 and TRBJ2-7, with 7 positions matching TRBD2. This CDR3 has 12 residues. J was trimmed by 2 bases and V by 6 bases; bases with no gene match: 1. Germline V gene data show CDR1 as SNHLY and CDR2 as FYNNEI. CDR3 nucleotide sequence: TGTGCCAGCAGGGGGGGGGCCTACGAGCAGTACTTC. Translation: CASRGGAYEQYF.

This clonotype was observed a few times. The rearrangement links TRBV20-1 to TRBJ2-2; D ambiguous. Looked up from germline, CDR1 is DFQATT and CDR2 is SNEGSKA (reference sequence). The CDR3 runs 14 residues. Between the trimmed V and J ends, which lost 4 bases and 0 bases, there was a span of 9 bases. The CDR3 sequence: CSANRGANTGELFF. The CDR3 bases are TGCAGTGCTAATCGCGGCGCGAACACCGGGGAGCTGTTTTTT.

This clonotype appeared a few times. The rearrangement links TRBV12-3 or TRBV12-4 to TRBJ1-5; 8 nucleotides align to TRBD1. The CDR3 has 21 amino acids. After removal of 2 bases from V and 2 bases from J, the junction contained 20 bases not matched to a gene. DNA of the CDR3: TGTGCCAGCAGTTTATACGTGTTGGGACAGGAATCAATACGACGCAATCAGCCCCAGCATTTT. It translates to CASSLYVLGQESIRRNQPQHF.

The table lists this clonotype with a few counts. V gene TRBV6-1 combines with J gene TRBJ1-2; a possible D gene is TRBD1 (5 bases). V lost 6 bases, J lost 3 bases, and 11 bases lay in between. This CDR3 is built from 13 residues. In germline, CDR1 is MNHNS, CDR2 SASEGT. CDR3 amino acids: CASRNRQDYGYTF. Written as DNA, the CDR3 is TGTGCCAGCAGAAACAGGCAGGACTATGGCTACACCTTC.

The chain carries TRBV7-3 and TRBJ2-1; 11 bases match TRBD2. CDR1 is SGHTA and CDR2 is FQGTGA in the germline V gene. With V trimmed by 6 bases and J by 2 bases, 3 bases remained unmatched. This CDR3 has 15 amino acids. CDR3 sequence: CASSTTSGAYNEQFF. DNA for the CDR3: TGTGCCAGCAGTACGACTAGCGGGGCCTACAATGAGCAGTTCTTC.

The chain recombines TRBV12-3 or TRBV12-4 with TRBJ2-7, with 12 bases identical to TRBD2. CDR3 length equals 15 residues. V lost 6 bases and J lost 4; bases outside the gene matches: 7. Here the CDR3 DNA reads TGTGCCAGCAGGCCCGGACTAGCGGGATATTACGAGCAGTACTTC. Its translation: CASRPGLAGYYEQYF.

The gene calls are TRBV15 and TRBJ2-7, with 8 bases aligning to TRBD2. Germline CDR1 and CDR2: LNHNV and YYDKDF (reference sequence). Germline trimming cut 0 bases from V and 3 bases from J; bases unmatched to any gene: 10. The CDR3 has 17 amino acids. The CDR3 protein is CATSRDMSPGGVYEQYF. The DNA of the CDR3 is TGTGCCACCAGCAGAGATATGTCTCCGGGGGGGGTCTACGAGCAGTACTTC.

The CDR3 sequence: CASSQDFYNSPLHF. CDR3 in DNA: TGTGCCAGCAGCCAAGACTTTTATAATTCACCCCTCCACTTT. The gene calls are TRBV14 and TRBJ1-6; D gene ambiguous. Germline CDR1 SGHDN, CDR2 FVKESK. The V and J ends lost 0 bases and 4 bases respectively, with 4 bases between them. The CDR3 sequence is 14 residues long.

The chain combines TRBV15 with TRBJ2-1; a possible D gene is TRBD1 (6 bases). The CDR3 is made up of 15 amino acids. Germline V gives CDR1 LNHNV, CDR2 YYDKDF (reference sequence). V was clipped by 4 bases and J by 7 bases, with 17 bases between them. The CDR3: CATSMQAGAANEQFF. CDR3 nucleotide sequence: TGTGCCACCAGCATGCAGGCAGGGGCCGCGAATGAGCAGTTCTTC.

The chain employs TRBV10-3 and TRBJ2-7; 11 bases are shared with TRBD1. Trimming removed 8 bases from V and 7 bases from J; junction bases left unmatched: 7. The length of the CDR3 is 13 residues. Per the germline V gene, CDR1 is ENHRY and CDR2 is SYGVKD. The CDR3 protein is CAIGGQGAGEQYF. CDR3 in DNA: TGTGCCATCGGTGGACAGGGGGCTGGGGAGCAGTACTTC.

This chain joins TRBV28 and TRBJ1-5; D gene uncertain. The CDR3 totals 14 residues. Germline CDR1 reads MDHEN; CDR2 reads SYDVKM. Trimming took off 2 bases at V and 4 bases at J, with 9 bases between the two ends. The CDR3 bases are TGTGCCAGCAGTTTAATGGGTCGGAATCAGCCCCAGCATTTT. Its translation is CASSLMGRNQPQHF.

The CDR3 DNA is TGTGCCAGCAGCTTAGTCACCGCTAGCACAGATACGCAGTATTTT. Encoded protein: CASSLVTASTDTQYF. The chain joins TRBV7-6 to TRBJ2-3; D ambiguous. The CDR3 spans 15 residues. CDR1 SGHVS and CDR2 FNYEAQ come from the germline V gene. V lost 1 base, J lost 0 bases, and 8 bases lay in between.

This sequence joins TRBV24-1 and TRBJ1-2; TRBD1 aligns across 8 bases. Trimming removed 4 bases from V and 7 bases from J; junction bases left unmatched: 7. This CDR3 region has 14 residues. The germline CDR1 and CDR2 sequences are KGHDR and SFDVKD. This CDR3 reads CATSELGQVGGYTF. In DNA form, the CDR3 reads TGTGCCACCAGTGAACTGGGACAGGTTGGTGGCTACACCTTC.

In its sample, this clonotype was seen a few times. The chain carries TRBV6-1 and TRBJ2-1; 13 positions agree with TRBD2. Germline CDR1 reads MNHNS; CDR2 reads SASEGT. The CDR3 has 15 amino acids. Losses at the gene ends were 6 bases for V and 6 bases for J; bases not matched to a gene: 5. The CDR3 DNA reads as TGTGCCAGCAGACCAGGACTAGCGGGAGCCAATGAGCAGTTCTTC. Translating it yields CASRPGLAGANEQFF.

A remark on this clonotype: At one end the junction does not follow the germline gene, possibly because of a read error. The V call is TRBV28, the J call TRBJ1-1, with D unresolved. Germline lookup yields CDR1 MDHEN and CDR2 SYDVKM. The CDR3 totals 11 residues. Here the CDR3 DNA reads TGTGCCAGCAGTTCTACCTCCATAGCCTCCTTT. Translation gives CASSSTSIASF.

The rearrangement uses TRBV6-1 and TRBJ1-1; D perhaps matches TRBD1 (5 bases). V shed 6 bases and J shed 9 bases, with 26 bases lying between them. The germline CDR1 and CDR2 sequences are MNHNS and SASEGT. CDR3 length: 16 amino acids. The CDR3 nucleotides read TGTGCCAGCAGCCGTATCTCAATAGGGGATTTATCCCAAGCTTTCTTT. Amino acid sequence: CASSRISIGDLSQAFF.

The chain employs TRBV2 and TRBJ2-7; D uncertain. The CDR3 is made up of 13 amino acids. Looked up from germline, CDR1 is SNHLY and CDR2 is FYNNEI. Deletions cut 6 bases from V and 0 bases from J, with 9 bases between. The CDR3: CASRADLSYEQYF. The CDR3 coding sequence is TGTGCCAGCAGGGCAGACCTCTCCTACGAGCAGTACTTC. Drawing the rest from reference TRBV2 and TRBJ2-7, the complete variable domain is EPEVTQTPSHQVTQMGQEVILRCVPISNHLYFYWYRQILGQKVEFLVSFYNNEISEKSEIFDDQFSVERPDGSNFTLKIRSTKLEDSAMYFCASRADLSYEQYFGPGTRLTVT.

The chain recombines TRBV2 with TRBJ1-1, with D unclear. The CDR3 extends over 14 amino acids. V lost 7 bases, J lost 0 bases, and 12 bases lay in between. Looked up from germline, CDR1 is SNHLY and CDR2 is FYNNEI. CDR3 in DNA: TGTGCCAGCACCGGCCTTAACATGAACACTGAAGCTTTCTTT. Protein sequence: CASTGLNMNTEAFF.